This T cell receptor beta chain was captured in a study of shared clonotypes between healthy human individuals. Broader study findings: Non-shared clonotypes displayed generation probabilities falling below those of clonotypes present in all four donors. Larger estimated richness was generally seen in naive subsets than in memory subsets.

There are 16 residues in the CDR3. Germline loops: CDR1 SGHTA, CDR2 FQGNSA. Trimming at V came to 6 bases and at J to 3 bases, leaving 11 bases not matched to a gene. As for this clone: Its specificity is not known.

Produced via immunoSEQ multiplex PCR; TCRdb's table is partial and in-frame only. The profile shows over 1.5 million clones, 95% to 99% of them singletons. The chain employs TRBV7-2 and TRBJ2-3; the match to TRBD2 covers 8 bases. Sequencing was performed on naive CD4+ T cells sorted from blood. Described subset: CD45RA+ positively selected. The TCR comes from a man aged 25-45 years in good health. CDR3: CASRLPGLELTDTQYF. The CDR3 DNA reads TGTGCCAGCAGGTTGCCGGGACTAGAGTTGACAGATACGCAGTATTTT.